These 6 T cell receptor beta chains came from one sample sequenced in a study of cytomegalovirus exposure and HLA in healthy donors. PCR primers comprised 60 Vbeta and 13 Jbeta primers. Only in-frame clones appear in the TCRdb table, and some are missing; sequencing was by immunoSEQ multiplex PCR. The sample includes roughly 150,000 clones, roughly three quarters seen only once; the top ten take under 5.5%. The sequencing input was PBMCs. The source of these receptors is a man younger than 35 in good health and CMV-seropositive.

The rearrangement uses TRBV5-1 and TRBJ1-1; TRBD1 matches 7 bases. V lost 0 bases to trimming and J lost 5 bases; unmatched junction nucleotides: 7. The CDR3 has 15 residues. Germline values: CDR1 SGHRS, CDR2 YFSETQ. In nucleotides, the CDR3 is TGCGCCAGCAGCTTGGTGGTCGAGGGGGCAACTGAAGCTTTCTTT. Residues: CASSLVVEGATEAFF.

This chain joins TRBV6-1 and TRBJ1-2; 7 bases are a match to TRBD1. The CDR3 has 12 residues. Trimming removed 7 bases from V and 2 bases from J; junction bases left unmatched: 1. The germline V gene encodes CDR1 MNHNS and CDR2 SASEGT. Here the CDR3 reads CASKQGNYGYTF. CDR3 nucleotide sequence: TGTGCCAGCAAACAGGGGAACTATGGCTACACCTTC.

This chain joins TRBV5-1 and TRBJ2-5; 7 bases map to TRBD2. The CDR3 has 14 amino acids. Per germline, CDR1 SGHRS and CDR2 YFSETQ. V gave up 5 bases and J gave up 1 base; unmatched junction bases: 5. The CDR3 here is CASRAGAGQETQYF. In DNA form, the CDR3 reads TGCGCCAGCAGGGCGGGAGCGGGCCAAGAGACCCAGTACTTC.

A single count supports this clone. The chain couples TRBV25-1 to TRBJ2-2; tentative D call: TRBD2 (5 bases). Germline-derived CDR1 and CDR2 are MGHDK and SYGVNS. The V end was cut by 1 base, the J end by 6 bases, with 18 bases between. The CDR3 covers 17 residues. The CDR3 nucleotides read TGTGCCAGCAGTGAATTAGCGAGTCGGGCAGTCCCCGGGGAGCTGTTTTTT. It encodes CASSELASRAVPGELFF. The full variable domain, in which reference TRBV25-1 and TRBJ2-2 provide the parts outside the CDR3, is EADIYQTPRYLVIGTGKKITLECSQTMGHDKMYWYQQDPGMELHLIHYSYGVNSTEKGDLSSESTVSRIRTEHFPLTLESARPSHTSQYLCASSELASRAVPGELFFGEGSRLTVL.

V gene TRBV6-6 combines with J gene TRBJ2-2, with D uncertain. This CDR3 is built from 13 residues. From germline, CDR1 is MNHNY and CDR2 SVGAGI (reference sequence). V shed 6 bases and J shed 8 bases, with 13 bases lying between them. DNA of the CDR3: TGTGCCAGCAGACCTACCCCTGTGGGGGAGCTGTTTTTT. It codes for CASRPTPVGELFF.

The J gene is TRBJ1-4, the V gene TRBV19; 9 bases line up with TRBD1. The CDR3 extends over 14 amino acids. Trimming at V came to 6 bases and at J to 8 bases, leaving 7 bases not matched to a gene. Germline values: CDR1 LNHDA, CDR2 SQIVND (reference sequence). CDR3 residues: CASRKDRGYEKLFF. The CDR3 DNA is TGTGCCAGTAGAAAGGACAGGGGTTACGAAAAACTGTTTTTT.